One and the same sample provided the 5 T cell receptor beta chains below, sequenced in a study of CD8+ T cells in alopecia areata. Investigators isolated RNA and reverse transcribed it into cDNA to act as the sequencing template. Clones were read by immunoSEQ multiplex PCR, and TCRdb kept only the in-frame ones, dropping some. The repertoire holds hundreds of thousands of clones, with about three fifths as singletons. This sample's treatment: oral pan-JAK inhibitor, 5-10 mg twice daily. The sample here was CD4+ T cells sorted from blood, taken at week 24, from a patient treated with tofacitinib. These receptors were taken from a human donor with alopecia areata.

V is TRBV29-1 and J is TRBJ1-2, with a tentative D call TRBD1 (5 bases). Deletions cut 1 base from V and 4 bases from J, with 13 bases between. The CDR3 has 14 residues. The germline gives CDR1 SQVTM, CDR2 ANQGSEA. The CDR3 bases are TGCAGCGTTGAAGGGGGTGCAGGGCCCTATGGCTACACCTTC. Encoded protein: CSVEGGAGPYGYTF. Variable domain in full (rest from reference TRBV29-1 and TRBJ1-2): SAVISQKPSRDICQRGTSLTIQCQVDSQVTMMFWYRQQPGQSLTLIATANQGSEATYESGFVIDKFPISRPNLTFSTLTVSNMSPEDSSIYLCSVEGGAGPYGYTFGSGTRLTVV.

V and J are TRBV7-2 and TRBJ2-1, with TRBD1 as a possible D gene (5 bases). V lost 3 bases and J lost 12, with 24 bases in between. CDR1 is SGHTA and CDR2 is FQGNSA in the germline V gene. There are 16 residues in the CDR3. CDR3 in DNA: TGTGCCAGCAGCTTGTCGAATGTTGGGTCGCAGGGTGGGCAGTTCTTC. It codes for CASSLSNVGSQGGQFF.

The CDR3, as DNA: TGCGCCAGCAGCCACGTGGGGGGCGAAGAGACCCAGTACTTC. Translating gives CASSHVGGEETQYF. V and J are TRBV5-1 and TRBJ2-5; D tentatively reads TRBD1 or TRBD2 (6 bases each). Trimming removed 4 bases at V and 3 bases at J, with 13 bases between. This CDR3 comprises 14 residues. CDR1 is SGHRS, CDR2 YFSETQ, per germline.

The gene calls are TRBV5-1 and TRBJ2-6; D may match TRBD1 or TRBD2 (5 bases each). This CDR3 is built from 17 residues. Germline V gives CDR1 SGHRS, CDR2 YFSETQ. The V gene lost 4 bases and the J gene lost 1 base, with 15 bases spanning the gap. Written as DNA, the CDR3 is TGCGCCAGCAGCACGGGACCCCTCCAATCTGGGGCCAACGTCCTGACTTTC. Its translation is CASSTGPLQSGANVLTF.

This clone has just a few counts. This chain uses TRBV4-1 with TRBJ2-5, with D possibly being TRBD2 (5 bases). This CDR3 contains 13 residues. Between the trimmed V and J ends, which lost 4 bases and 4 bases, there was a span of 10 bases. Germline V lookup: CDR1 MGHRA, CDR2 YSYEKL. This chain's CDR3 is CASSLSGGETQYF. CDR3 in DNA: TGCGCCAGCAGCCTTTCCGGAGGAGAGACCCAGTACTTC.